Sequencing of this T cell receptor beta chain was carried out in a study of cytomegalovirus exposure and HLA in healthy donors. Study-wide points: Several V segments, TRBV6-2 and TRBV6-3 among them, could not be told apart and were dropped. Trimming of TCR beta V- and J-genes showed a link, identified in a later analysis, to a missense DCLRE1C variant.

V was shortened by 2 bases and J by 6 bases, with 16 bases between the two germline ends. The CDR3 covers 14 residues. The germline gives CDR1 GTSNPN, CDR2 SVGIG (reference sequence). Points on this clone: Its antigen is still unknown.

Primers for the PCR totalled 60 Vbeta and 13 Jbeta. In the study's own analysis: In a later analysis, the count reached 75 million to 90 million unique TCR beta chains, with about 9.9 million shared. Clones were read by immunoSEQ multiplex PCR, and TCRdb kept only the in-frame ones, dropping some. D and trimming come from the DNA, and the V and J calls and clone size come from that table. The table lists 250,000 to 300,000 clones, nearly 95% of them singletons. The chain joins TRBV30 to TRBJ1-2; D is possibly TRBD1 (5 bases). The sequence was obtained from a girl under 10 years old in good health and CMV-seronegative. The sample consisted of PBMCs. CDR3 residues: CAWSSRQGIDGYTF. CDR3 in DNA: TGTGCCTGGAGTAGCAGGCAGGGAATAGATGGCTACACCTTC.